The 9 T cell receptor beta chains reported below all come from one sample, sequenced in a study of blood T cell repertoires in COVID-19. Generated by immunoSEQ multiplex PCR, the TCRdb table keeps only in-frame clones and is missing some. The table has some 380,000 clones, approximately 86% seen once. The sample comprised PBMCs or T cells enriched from blood (not recorded which). The receptors come from a middle-aged woman with acute COVID-19.

The V and J genes are TRBV21-1 and TRBJ1-2. TRBV21-1 constitutes a pseudogene. The CDR3 sequence is 12 residues long. CDR3 nucleotides: TGTGCCAGCAGCAAAGACCGGGATGGCTACACCTTC. Residues: CASSKDRDGYTF.

About this clone: Different DNA sequences within this sample yield the same CDR3. This chain joins TRBV5-1 and TRBJ1-1; D not certain. Trimming shortened V by 0 bases and J by 1 base, and 4 bases separated the two germline ends. The CDR3 sequence is 13 residues long. CDR1 and CDR2 (germline): SGHRS, YFSETQ. This CDR3 reads CASSLGENTEAFF. DNA for the CDR3: TGCGCCAGCAGCTTGGGAGAGAACACTGAAGCTTTCTTT. Full variable domain (rest looked up from reference TRBV5-1 and TRBJ1-1): KAGVTQTPRYLIKTRGQQVTLSCSPISGHRSVSWYQQTPGQGLQFLFEYFSETQRNKGNFPGRFSGRQFSNSRSEMNVSTLELGDSALYLCASSLGENTEAFFGQGTRLTVV.

A single count supports this clone. The gene calls are TRBV6-1 and TRBJ2-5; D is perhaps TRBD1 (5 bases). Per germline, CDR1 MNHNS and CDR2 SASEGT. Trimming stripped 0 bases from V and 5 bases from J, with 13 bases between. The CDR3 consists of 15 residues. The CDR3 reads CASSEALQGSETQYF. CDR3 nucleotides: TGTGCCAGCAGTGAAGCGCTTCAGGGATCGGAGACCCAGTACTTC.

This chain links TRBV7-9 with TRBJ2-2; D is possibly TRBD1 (6 bases). The CDR3 spans 15 residues. The V end was cut by 1 base, the J end by 4 bases, with 10 bases between. Germline V CDR1 and CDR2: SEHNR, FQNEAQ (reference sequence). The CDR3 DNA reads as TGTGCCAGCAGCTTAGACTACAGGGCCACCGGGGAGCTGTTTTTT. It encodes CASSLDYRATGELFF. Full variable domain (remainder filled in from reference TRBV7-9 and TRBJ2-2): DTGVSQNPRHKITKRGQNVTFRCDPISEHNRLYWYRQTLGQGPEFLTYFQNEAQLEKSRLLSDRFSAERPKGSFSTLEIQRTEQGDSAMYLCASSLDYRATGELFFGEGSRLTVL.

The chain links TRBV9 to TRBJ1-1; tentative D call: TRBD1 (6 bases). Trimming took 3 bases from V and 5 from J, leaving 11 bases between them. Per the germline V gene, CDR1 is SGDLS and CDR2 is YYNGEE. This CDR3 region has 13 residues. The DNA for the CDR3 is TGTGCCAGCAGCGGCACAGGGAGTACTGAAGCTTTCTTT. Translating it yields CASSGTGSTEAFF.

This chain joins TRBV19 and TRBJ1-1, with D maybe TRBD1 (5 bases). This CDR3 has 13 residues. Trimming stripped 3 bases from V and 7 bases from J, with 12 bases between. The V gene's germline CDR1 is LNHDA and CDR2 SQIVND (reference sequence). CDR3 residues: CASSIQGRREAFF. The CDR3 region has the DNA TGTGCCAGTAGTATTCAGGGAAGGCGTGAAGCTTTCTTT.

The V call is TRBV12-3 or TRBV12-4, the J call TRBJ2-5, with 8 bases fitting TRBD2. Trimming removed 6 bases from V and 7 bases from J; junction bases left unmatched: 7. The CDR3 is made up of 13 amino acids. The CDR3 DNA follows: TGTGCCAGCAGCCAGGGACTAGAAGGGACCCAGTACTTC. Its protein product is CASSQGLEGTQYF.

V gene TRBV2 combines with J gene TRBJ1-4; the match to TRBD1 covers 9 bases. The CDR3 contains 18 residues. The V segment lost 6 bases and the J segment 0 bases; nucleotides outside the gene matches: 11. Germline lookup yields CDR1 SNHLY and CDR2 FYNNEI. This CDR3 is CASRGTGWIGATNEKLFF. DNA for the CDR3: TGTGCCAGCAGGGGGACAGGGTGGATTGGTGCAACTAATGAAAAACTGTTTTTT.

V gene TRBV6-1 combines with J gene TRBJ1-1, with no clear D. Germline CDR1 MNHNS, CDR2 SASEGT. The V end lost 3 bases, the J end lost 2 bases, and 7 bases lay between the germline ends. CDR3 length: 13 amino acids. CDR3 sequence reads: CASSETLNTEAFF. Written as DNA, the CDR3 is TGTGCCAGCAGTGAGACTCTTAACACTGAAGCTTTCTTT.